The 17 T cell receptor beta chains in this list originate from one sample, sequenced in a study of a mutant IDH1 vaccine in newly diagnosed glioma. No cognate antigen is known for these TCRs. Profiled with immunoSEQ multiplex PCR; TCRdb holds only in-frame clones, not every one. The table lists 35,000 to 40,000 clones, about 83% of them singletons, with roughly 2% in the top ten. The time point denotes: week 11, during vaccination. Every vaccination contained 300 ug of the mutant IDH1 20-mer peptide and was paired with topical imiquimod. Sequenced here: PBMCs, sampled from a glioma patient whose treatment included an IDH1 peptide vaccine. These receptors were taken from a man in his forties with glioma.

This chain links TRBV7-2 with TRBJ2-7; TRBD1 aligns across 7 bases. The CDR3 length is 15 residues. The V and J ends lost 1 base and 1 base, in that order; junction bases with no gene match: 4. Germline assignment: CDR1 SGHTA and CDR2 FQGNSA. CDR3 region: CASSLVGGVSYEQYF. In DNA, the CDR3 is TGTGCCAGCAGCTTAGTAGGGGGCGTGTCCTACGAGCAGTACTTC.

Notes on this clone: A junction end diverges from the germline sequence, so it may reflect a read error. CDR3 nucleotides: TGTGCTAGCAGCCCCGGGACAGGGGGGCACAACGAGCAGTACTTC. The encoded protein is CASSPGTGGHNEQYF. V and J are TRBV7-7 and TRBJ2-7, with 11 bases matching TRBD1. The CDR3 has 15 amino acids. The germline gives CDR1 SSHAT, CDR2 FNYEAQ (reference sequence).

The chain has TRBV5-6 and TRBJ2-7; D unclear. The CDR3 runs to 11 residues. Per the germline V gene, CDR1 is SGHDT and CDR2 is YYEEEE. V was trimmed by 3 bases and J by 2 bases, leaving 3 bases between them. Here the CDR3 DNA reads TGTGCCAGCAGCTCTGCCTACGAGCAGTACTTC. Its translation: CASSSAYEQYF.

A few counts support this clone. V gene TRBV6-4 combines with J gene TRBJ2-3; TRBD2 is a possible D gene (6 bases). Germline CDR1 reads MRHNA; CDR2 reads SNTAGT. The germline V and J ends were trimmed by 5 bases and 0 bases, with 6 bases remaining between them. The CDR3 length is 13 residues. The CDR3 nucleotides are TGTGCCAGCAGTAGCGGGAGCACAGATACGCAGTATTTT. Amino acid sequence: CASSSGSTDTQYF.

This chain links TRBV4-2 with TRBJ1-2; D gene uncertain. V lost 0 bases and J lost 7, with 15 bases in between. Germline V gene data show CDR1 as LGHNA and CDR2 as YNFKEQ. This CDR3 has 15 amino acids. CDR3 in amino acids: CASSQDGSGLRGYTF. DNA of the CDR3: TGTGCCAGCAGCCAAGATGGGTCGGGGTTGCGTGGCTACACCTTC.

The J gene is TRBJ2-5, the V gene TRBV5-1; a weak D match, TRBD1 (8 bases). The CDR3 sequence is 16 residues long. Germline CDR1 is SGHRS and CDR2 is YFSETQ. V shed 4 bases and J shed 5 bases, with 21 bases lying between them. The CDR3 nucleotides read TGCGCCAGCAGCCGAGGGGGGGGAGGACAGGGCGAGACCCAGTACTTC. Encoded protein: CASSRGGGGQGETQYF.

The chain has TRBV2 and TRBJ1-4; no definite D call. The V and J ends lost 7 bases and 4 bases respectively, with 13 bases between them. Germline CDR1 reads SNHLY; CDR2 reads FYNNEI. The CDR3 extends over 14 amino acids. The CDR3 loop reads CASILSQNNEKLFF. DNA of the CDR3: TGTGCCAGCATCCTTTCCCAGAATAATGAAAAACTGTTTTTT. Full variable domain (rest looked up from reference TRBV2 and TRBJ1-4): EPEVTQTPSHQVTQMGQEVILRCVPISNHLYFYWYRQILGQKVEFLVSFYNNEISEKSEIFDDQFSVERPDGSNFTLKIRSTKLEDSAMYFCASILSQNNEKLFFGSGTQLSVL.

The J gene is TRBJ1-5, the V gene TRBV7-2; D not certain. Germline loops: CDR1 SGHTA, CDR2 FQGNSA. Trimming cost V 0 bases and J 7 bases, with 7 bases left between them. The CDR3 extends over 13 amino acids. CDR3 nucleotides: TGTGCCAGCAGCTTAGCGACTGTCCAGCCCCAGCATTTT. Protein sequence: CASSLATVQPQHF.

The chain is built from TRBV6-5 and TRBJ2-4; tentative D call: TRBD2 (6 bases). This CDR3 has 13 amino acids. V gave up 10 bases and J gave up 9 bases, with 19 bases separating them. Germline V CDR1 and CDR2: MNHEY, SVGAGI. CDR3 sequence reads: CATTGGSDGIQYF. DNA of the CDR3: TGTGCCACCACCGGAGGGTCCGACGGCATTCAGTACTTC.

The chain combines TRBV5-1 with TRBJ1-4; D might be TRBD1 (5 bases). There are 13 residues in the CDR3. Germline-derived CDR1 and CDR2 are SGHRS and YFSETQ. The V end was cut by 5 bases, the J end by 4 bases, with 9 bases between. For the CDR3, the DNA is TGCGCCAGCAGTCCGGGGGGTAATGAAAAACTGTTTTTT. Translating it yields CASSPGGNEKLFF.

The CDR3 protein is CASSLERATDTQYF. The CDR3 nucleotides are TGTGCCAGCAGCTTAGAGAGGGCCACAGATACGCAGTATTTT. V usage is TRBV11-2 and J usage is TRBJ2-3; TRBD2 is a possible D gene (5 bases). The CDR3 is 14 residues long. From germline, CDR1 is SGHAT and CDR2 FQNNGV. The germline V and J ends were trimmed by 0 bases and 2 bases, with 6 bases remaining between them. Full variable domain (missing parts from reference TRBV11-2 and TRBJ2-3): EAGVAQSPRYKIIEKRQSVAFWCNPISGHATLYWYQQILGQGPKLLIQFQNNGVVDDSQLPKDRFSAERLKGVDSTLKIQPAKLEDSAVYLCASSLERATDTQYFGPGTRLTVL.

This clone has a handful of counts. The V gene is TRBV20-1, the J gene TRBJ1-1, with a tentative D call TRBD1 (5 bases). Trimming left V 7 bases short and J 5 bases short, with 11 bases between. Germline-derived CDR1 and CDR2 are DFQATT and SNEGSKA (reference sequence). This CDR3 has 11 amino acids. This CDR3 is CSVRGGTEAFF. The CDR3 DNA reads TGCAGTGTGCGGGGGGGTACTGAAGCTTTCTTT.

V usage is TRBV9 and J usage is TRBJ1-4; D is unclear. CDR3 length equals 14 residues. Trimming cost V 0 bases and J 5 bases, with 8 bases left between them. CDR1 is SGDLS and CDR2 is YYNGEE in the germline V gene. The CDR3 DNA sequence: TGTGCCAGCAGCGTAGAATGGGGAAATGAAAAACTGTTTTTT. Translating it yields CASSVEWGNEKLFF.

The chain couples TRBV2 to TRBJ1-5; no reliable D call. The CDR3 has 15 amino acids. CDR1 SNHLY and CDR2 FYNNEI come from the germline V gene. V was cut by 8 bases and J by 6 bases, with 20 bases left in between. The CDR3 here is CASAAGGNMGQPQHF. In nucleotides, the CDR3 is TGTGCCAGCGCGGCCGGAGGAAATATGGGTCAGCCCCAGCATTTT.

This clone was seen just once. The rearrangement joins TRBV11-2 to TRBJ1-5; no reliable D call. Germline lookup yields CDR1 SGHAT and CDR2 FQNNGV. This CDR3 has 14 residues. The V gene lost 3 bases and the J gene lost 6 bases, with 12 bases spanning the gap. CDR3 sequence reads: CASSFSPGSQPQHF. In nucleotides, the CDR3 is TGTGCCAGCAGCTTTTCCCCAGGAAGTCAGCCCCAGCATTTT.

The V call is TRBV15, the J call TRBJ2-7, with TRBD2 matching 11 bases. Germline loops: CDR1 LNHNV, CDR2 YYDKDF (reference sequence). After removal of 0 bases from V and 1 base from J, the junction contained 2 bases not matched to a gene. The CDR3 consists of 16 residues. This chain's CDR3 is CATSRELAGVSYEQYF. In DNA form, the CDR3 reads TGTGCCACCAGCAGAGAACTAGCGGGGGTATCCTACGAGCAGTACTTC.

The chain recombines TRBV27 with TRBJ2-7; 12 positions agree with TRBD2. V was clipped by 6 bases and J by 2 bases; unmatched bases: 14. The CDR3 is 18 residues long. The V gene's germline CDR1 is MNHEY and CDR2 SMNVEV (reference sequence). The CDR3 sequence is CASSPGTSGPGGPYEQYF. The DNA of the CDR3 is TGTGCCAGCAGCCCTGGGACTAGCGGGCCTGGGGGCCCCTACGAGCAGTACTTC.